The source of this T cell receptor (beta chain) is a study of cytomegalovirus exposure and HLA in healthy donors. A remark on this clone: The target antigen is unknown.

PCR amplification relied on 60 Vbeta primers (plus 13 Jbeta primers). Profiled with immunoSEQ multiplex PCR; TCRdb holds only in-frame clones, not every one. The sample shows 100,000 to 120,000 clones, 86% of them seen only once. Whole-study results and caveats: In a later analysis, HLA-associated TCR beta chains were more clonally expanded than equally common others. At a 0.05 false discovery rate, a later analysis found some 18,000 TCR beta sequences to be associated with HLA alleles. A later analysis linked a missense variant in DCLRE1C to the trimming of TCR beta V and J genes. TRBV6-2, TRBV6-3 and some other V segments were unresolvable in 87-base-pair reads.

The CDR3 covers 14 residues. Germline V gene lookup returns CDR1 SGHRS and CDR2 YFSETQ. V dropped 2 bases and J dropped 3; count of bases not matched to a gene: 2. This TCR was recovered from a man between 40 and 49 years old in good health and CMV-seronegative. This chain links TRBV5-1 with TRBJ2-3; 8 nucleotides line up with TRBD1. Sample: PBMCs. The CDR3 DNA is TGCGCCAGCAGCTTCGACAGGGGAACAGATACGCAGTATTTT. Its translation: CASSFDRGTDTQYF. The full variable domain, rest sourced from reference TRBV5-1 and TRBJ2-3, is KAGVTQTPRYLIKTRGQQVTLSCSPISGHRSVSWYQQTPGQGLQFLFEYFSETQRNKGNFPGRFSGRQFSNSRSEMNVSTLELGDSALYLCASSFDRGTDTQYFGPGTRLTVL.